This T cell receptor beta chain was sequenced in a study of blood T cell repertoires in COVID-19. Study summary: Sample material is recorded as cDNA or gDNA derived from T cells, B-cell-depleted T cells, or PBMCs.

In the study's own analysis: Amplification of reference gene primers provided the estimated nucleated cell counts. The data were produced by immunoSEQ multiplex PCR, yet TCRdb's version contains in-frame clones alone and is incomplete. That table is the source of V, J and clone size, and D and trimming were worked out from the DNA. This sample yields around 100,000 clones, of which roughly 85% are seen a single time; over 2% belongs to the top ten. Germline V gene lookup returns CDR1 SNHLY and CDR2 FYNNEI. V shed 8 bases and J 0 bases; nucleotides not matched to a gene: 3. The CDR3 covers 15 residues. This clone has more than one count but fewer than ten.

The chain is built from TRBV2 and TRBJ1-6, with 8 bases lining up with TRBD1. Sample: peripheral blood. This clonotype originated in a human donor in a cohort sampled during active COVID-19. As DNA, the CDR3 is TGTGCCAGCGGCGACAGGGGCTCCTATAATTCACCCCTCCACTTT. This translates into CASGDRGSYNSPLHF.